This TCR gamma chain is from a study of Vδ1+ human thymocytes. Regarding the study as a whole: Unlike peripheral blood Vdelta1+ controls, thymic delta-chain sequences included around 21% Vdelta2 and few Vdelta3. Thymic TRG and TRD repertoires appeared highly polyclonal, with Gaussian CDR3 length distributions. Donors shared many TRG clonotypes but few TRD clonotypes.

On this clone: Its antigen is not identified.

Germline V gene sequence: CDR1 VINAFY, CDR2 YDVSNSKD. J was trimmed by 12 bases and V by 3 bases; bases with no gene match: 17. The length of the CDR3 is 14 residues. The template was reverse-transcribed extracted RNA. CDR3 amplicons came from multiplex PCR with pooled V-gene forward and constant-region reverse primers. TCRdb reanalyzed the multiplex PCR reads using CATT. This table holds tens of thousands of gamma-chain clones, roughly 15% found once. The sorted cells were CD3+ Vdelta1+ Vdelta2- thymocytes from alphabeta-depleted thymus. This sequence originates from a child less than two years old who had congenital heart surgery. This chain uses TRGV5 with TRGJ1 or TRGJ2. The sample taken for sequencing was Vdelta1+ gamma-delta thymocytes from the thymus. The subset was: FACS-sorted CD3+ TCRalphabeta- TCRVdelta1+ TCRVdelta2- thymocytes. The CDR3 region is CATWDREDPHSKLF. The CDR3 coding sequence is TGTGCCACCTGGGACCGCGAGGACCCCCATTCGAAACTCTTT.